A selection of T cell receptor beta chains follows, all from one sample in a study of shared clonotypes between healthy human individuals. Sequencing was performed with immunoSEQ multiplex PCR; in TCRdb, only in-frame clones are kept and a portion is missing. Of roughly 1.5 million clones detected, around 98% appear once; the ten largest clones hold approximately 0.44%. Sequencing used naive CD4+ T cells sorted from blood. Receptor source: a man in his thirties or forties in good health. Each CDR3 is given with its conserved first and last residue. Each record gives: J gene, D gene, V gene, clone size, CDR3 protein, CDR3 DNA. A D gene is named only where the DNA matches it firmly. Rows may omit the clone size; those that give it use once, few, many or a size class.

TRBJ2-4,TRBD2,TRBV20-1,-,CSAREREQYF,TGCAGTGCTAGAGAGCGGGAGCAGTACTTC
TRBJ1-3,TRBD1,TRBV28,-,CASSLGQGSGNTIYF,TGTGCCAGCAGTTTAGGACAGGGTTCTGGAAACACCATATATTTT
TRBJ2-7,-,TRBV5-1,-,CASSLAQGDEQYF,TGCGCCAGCAGCTTGGCACAGGGTGACGAGCAGTACTTC
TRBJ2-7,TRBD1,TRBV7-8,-,CASSPRGQDYEQYF,TGTGCCAGCAGCCCCCGGGGACAGGACTACGAGCAGTACTTC
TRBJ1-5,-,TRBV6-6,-,CASSEAFLNQPQHF,TGTGCCAGCAGTGAGGCATTTCTCAATCAGCCCCAGCATTTT
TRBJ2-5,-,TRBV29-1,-,CSVLEGQETQYF,TGCAGCGTATTGGAGGGCCAAGAGACCCAGTACTTC
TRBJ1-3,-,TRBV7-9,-,CASSSPGRHSGNTIYF,TGTGCCAGCAGCTCTCCGGGTAGGCATTCTGGAAACACCATATATTTT
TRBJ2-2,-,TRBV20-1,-,CSAPGTGQLFF,TGCAGTGCTCCGGGGACGGGACAGCTGTTTTTT
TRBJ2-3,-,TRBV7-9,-,CASSSIPRDQDTQYF,TGTGCCAGCAGCTCCATACCCCGGGACCAAGATACGCAGTATTTT
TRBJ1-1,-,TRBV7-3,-,CATKLGANTEAFF,TGTGCCACCAAACTAGGGGCTAACACTGAAGCTTTCTTT
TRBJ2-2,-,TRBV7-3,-,CASSPRGSGITGELFF,TGTGCCAGCAGCCCCCGGGGGAGCGGTATCACCGGGGAGCTGTTTTTT
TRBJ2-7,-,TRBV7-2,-,CASSWGTAGGEQYF,TGTGCCAGCAGCTGGGGGACCGCGGGCGGGGAGCAGTACTTC
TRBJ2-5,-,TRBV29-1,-,CSVVPRGLYQETQYF,TGCAGCGTTGTACCCCGAGGATTGTACCAAGAGACCCAGTACTTC
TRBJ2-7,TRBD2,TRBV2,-,CASKAGRSPLYEQYF,TGTGCCAGCAAAGCCGGGAGGTCACCTCTTTACGAGCAGTACTTC
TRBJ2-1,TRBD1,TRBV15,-,CATSREDRGGQFF,TGTGCCACCAGCAGAGAGGACAGGGGTGGGCAGTTCTTC
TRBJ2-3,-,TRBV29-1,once,CSVALAETQYF,TGCAGCGTTGCGCTAGCTGAAACGCAGTATTTT
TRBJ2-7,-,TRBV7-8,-,CASSSRPIGRNYEQYF,TGTGCCAGCAGCTCCCGACCTATCGGGAGAAACTACGAGCAGTACTTC
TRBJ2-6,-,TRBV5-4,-,CASGDTRSGANVLTF,TGTGCCAGCGGGGACACCCGCTCTGGGGCCAACGTCCTGACTTTC
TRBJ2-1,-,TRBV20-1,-,CSARDMAEQFF,TGCAGTGCTAGAGATATGGCCGAGCAGTTCTTC
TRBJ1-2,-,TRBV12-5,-,CATLDKGGGYTF,TGTGCTACCCTCGACAAAGGAGGAGGCTACACCTTC
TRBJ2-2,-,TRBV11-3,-,CASSSRDTGELFF,TGTGCCAGCAGCTCTCGGGACACCGGGGAGCTGTTTTTT
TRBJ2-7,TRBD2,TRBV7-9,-,CASSPLRGSSYEQYF,TGTGCCAGCAGCCCCCTGCGGGGGAGCTCCTACGAGCAGTACTTC
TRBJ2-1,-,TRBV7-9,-,CASSSELGNEQFF,TGTGCCAGCAGCTCCGAACTTGGGAATGAGCAGTTCTTC
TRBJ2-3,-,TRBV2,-,CASRRDSDTQYF,TGTGCCAGCAGGCGGGACTCAGATACGCAGTATTTT
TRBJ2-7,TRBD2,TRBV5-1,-,CASSLGGSGRAYEQYF,TGCGCCAGCAGCTTGGGAGGTAGCGGGAGGGCCTACGAGCAGTACTTC
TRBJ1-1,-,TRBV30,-,CAWSVSLTARREGAFF,TGTGCCTGGAGTGTAAGCCTTACAGCGAGGAGGGAAGGAGCTTTCTTT
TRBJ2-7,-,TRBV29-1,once,CSAFDRRNYEQYF,TGCAGCGCCTTTGACAGGCGAAACTACGAGCAGTACTTC